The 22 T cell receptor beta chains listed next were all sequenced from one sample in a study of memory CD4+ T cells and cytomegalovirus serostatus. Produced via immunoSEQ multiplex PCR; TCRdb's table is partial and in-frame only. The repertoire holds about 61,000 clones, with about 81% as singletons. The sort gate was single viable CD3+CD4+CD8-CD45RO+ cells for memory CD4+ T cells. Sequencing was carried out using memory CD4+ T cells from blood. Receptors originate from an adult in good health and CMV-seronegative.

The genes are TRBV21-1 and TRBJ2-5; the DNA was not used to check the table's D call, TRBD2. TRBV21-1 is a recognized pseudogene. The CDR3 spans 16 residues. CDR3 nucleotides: TGTGCCAGCAGCAAAGGACTAGCGGGGGGGCGAGAGACCCAGTACTTC. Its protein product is CASSKGLAGGRETQYF.

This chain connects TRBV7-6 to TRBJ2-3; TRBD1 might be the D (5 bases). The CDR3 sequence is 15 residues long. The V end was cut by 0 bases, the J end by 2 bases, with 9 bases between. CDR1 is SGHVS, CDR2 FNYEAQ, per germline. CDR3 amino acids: CASSLAGDNTDTQYF. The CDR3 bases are TGTGCCAGCAGCTTAGCAGGGGATAACACAGATACGCAGTATTTT.

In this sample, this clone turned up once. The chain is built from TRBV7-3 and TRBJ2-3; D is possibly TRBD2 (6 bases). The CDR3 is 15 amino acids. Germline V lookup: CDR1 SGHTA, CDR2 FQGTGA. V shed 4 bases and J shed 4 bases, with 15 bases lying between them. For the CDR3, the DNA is TGTGCCAGCAGCTCGATGGGAGGTCCCCCAGATACGCAGTATTTT. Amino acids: CASSSMGGPPDTQYF. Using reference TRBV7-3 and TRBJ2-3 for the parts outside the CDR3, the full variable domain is GAGVSQTPSNKVTEKGKYVELRCDPISGHTALYWYRQSLGQGPEFLIYFQGTGAADDSGLPNDRFFAVRPEGSVSTLKIQRTERGDSAVYLCASSSMGGPPDTQYFGPGTRLTVL.

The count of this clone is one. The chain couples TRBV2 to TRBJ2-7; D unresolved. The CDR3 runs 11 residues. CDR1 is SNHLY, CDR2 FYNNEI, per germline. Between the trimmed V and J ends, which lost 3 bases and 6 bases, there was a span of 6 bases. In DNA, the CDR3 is TGTGCCAGCAGTGAGTGGGGCGAGCAGTACTTC. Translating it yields CASSEWGEQYF.

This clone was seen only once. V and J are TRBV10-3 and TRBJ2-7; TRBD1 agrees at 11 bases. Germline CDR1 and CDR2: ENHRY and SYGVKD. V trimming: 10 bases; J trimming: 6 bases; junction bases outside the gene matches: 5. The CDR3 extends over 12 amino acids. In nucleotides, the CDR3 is TGTGCCACTGGACAGGGGGCGGGCGAGCAGTACTTC. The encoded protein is CATGQGAGEQYF.

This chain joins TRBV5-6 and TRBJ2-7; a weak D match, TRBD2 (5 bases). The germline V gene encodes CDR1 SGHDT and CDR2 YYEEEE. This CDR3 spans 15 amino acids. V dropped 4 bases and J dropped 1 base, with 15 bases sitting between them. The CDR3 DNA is TGTGCCAGCAGCAAAAGAGGGCACAGTTCCTACGAGCAGTACTTC. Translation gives CASSKRGHSSYEQYF.

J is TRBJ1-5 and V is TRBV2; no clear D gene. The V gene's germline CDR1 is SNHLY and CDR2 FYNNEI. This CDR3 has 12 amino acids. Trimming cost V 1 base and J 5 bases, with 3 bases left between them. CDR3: CASSEEYQPQHF. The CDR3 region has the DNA TGTGCCAGCAGTGAAGAATATCAGCCCCAGCATTTT.

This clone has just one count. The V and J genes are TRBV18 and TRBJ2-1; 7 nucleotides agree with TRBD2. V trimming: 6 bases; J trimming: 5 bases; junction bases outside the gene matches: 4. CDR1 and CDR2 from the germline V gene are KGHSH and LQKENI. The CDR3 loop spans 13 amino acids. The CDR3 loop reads CASSRGLNNEQFF. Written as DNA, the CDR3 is TGTGCCAGCTCGCGGGGGTTAAACAATGAGCAGTTCTTC.

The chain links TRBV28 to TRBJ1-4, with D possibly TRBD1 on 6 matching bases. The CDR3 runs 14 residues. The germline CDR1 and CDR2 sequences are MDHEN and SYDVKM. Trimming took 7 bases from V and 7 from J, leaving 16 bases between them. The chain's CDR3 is CASIGGGAGEKLFF. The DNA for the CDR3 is TGTGCCAGCATAGGTGGGGGGGCAGGTGAAAAACTGTTTTTT.

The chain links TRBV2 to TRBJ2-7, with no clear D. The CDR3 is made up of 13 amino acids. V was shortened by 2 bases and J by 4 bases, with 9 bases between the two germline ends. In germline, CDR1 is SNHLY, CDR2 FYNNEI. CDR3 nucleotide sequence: TGTGCCAGCAGTGAAAACCAGGCGTACGAGCAGTACTTC. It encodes CASSENQAYEQYF.

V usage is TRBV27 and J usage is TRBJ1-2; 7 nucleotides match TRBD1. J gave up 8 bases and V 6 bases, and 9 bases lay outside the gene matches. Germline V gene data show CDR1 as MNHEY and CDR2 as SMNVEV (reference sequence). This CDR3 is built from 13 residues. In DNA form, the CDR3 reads TGTGCCAGCAGGGGAGACAGGGTATACGGCTACACCTTC. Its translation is CASRGDRVYGYTF.

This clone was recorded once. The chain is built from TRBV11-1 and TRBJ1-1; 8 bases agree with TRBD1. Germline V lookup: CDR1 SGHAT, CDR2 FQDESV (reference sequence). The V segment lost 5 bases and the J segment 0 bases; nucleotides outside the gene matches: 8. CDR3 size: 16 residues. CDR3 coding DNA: TGTGCCAGCAGCCTCGGACAGGGTGGAATGAACACTGAAGCTTTCTTT. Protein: CASSLGQGGMNTEAFF. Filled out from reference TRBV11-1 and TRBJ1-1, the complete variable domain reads EAEVAQSPRYKITEKSQAVAFWCDPISGHATLYWYRQILGQGPELLVQFQDESVVDDSQLPKDRFSAERLKGVDSTLKIQPAELGDSAMYLCASSLGQGGMNTEAFFGQGTRLTVV.

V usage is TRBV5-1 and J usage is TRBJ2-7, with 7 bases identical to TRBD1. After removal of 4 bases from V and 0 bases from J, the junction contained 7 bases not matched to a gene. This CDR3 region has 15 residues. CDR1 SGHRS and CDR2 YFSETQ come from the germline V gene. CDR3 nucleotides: TGCGCCAGCAGCCCCGGACAGGTTCACTCCTACGAGCAGTACTTC. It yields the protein CASSPGQVHSYEQYF.

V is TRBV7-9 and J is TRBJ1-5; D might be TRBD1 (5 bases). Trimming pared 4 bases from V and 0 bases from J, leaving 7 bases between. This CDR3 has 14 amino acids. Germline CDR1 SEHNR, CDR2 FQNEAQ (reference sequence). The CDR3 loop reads CASSSGDSNQPQHF. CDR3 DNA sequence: TGTGCCAGCAGCTCGGGGGATAGCAATCAGCCCCAGCATTTT.

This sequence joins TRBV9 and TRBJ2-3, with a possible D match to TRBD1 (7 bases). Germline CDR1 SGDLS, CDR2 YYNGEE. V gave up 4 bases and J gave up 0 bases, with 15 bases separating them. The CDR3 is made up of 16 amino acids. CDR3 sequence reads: CASSPRGDSSTDTQYF. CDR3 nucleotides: TGTGCCAGCAGCCCCAGGGGGGACTCTAGCACAGATACGCAGTATTTT.

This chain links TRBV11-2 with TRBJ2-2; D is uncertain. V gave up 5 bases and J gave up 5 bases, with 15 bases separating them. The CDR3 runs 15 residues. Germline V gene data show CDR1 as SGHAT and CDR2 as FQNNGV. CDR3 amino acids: CASSTPSGWTGELFF. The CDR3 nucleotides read TGTGCCAGCAGCACACCCTCCGGGTGGACCGGGGAGCTGTTTTTT.

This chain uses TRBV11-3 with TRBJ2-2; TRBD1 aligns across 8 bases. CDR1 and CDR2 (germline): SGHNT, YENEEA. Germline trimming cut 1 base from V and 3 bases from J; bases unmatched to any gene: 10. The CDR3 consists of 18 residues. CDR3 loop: CASSLGSRTGSDTGELFF. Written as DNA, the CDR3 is TGTGCCAGCAGCTTAGGTTCCCGGACAGGGTCGGACACCGGGGAGCTGTTTTTT.

The CDR3 sequence: CASSAWTGGAAGELFF. Here the CDR3 DNA reads TGCGCCAGCAGCGCCTGGACAGGGGGCGCCGCCGGGGAGCTGTTTTTT. The V gene is TRBV5-1, the J gene TRBJ2-2; 11 bases are shared with TRBD1. The germline V gene encodes CDR1 SGHRS and CDR2 YFSETQ. This CDR3 region has 16 residues. V gave up 4 bases and J gave up 6 bases; unmatched junction bases: 8. Supplemented by reference TRBV5-1 and TRBJ2-2, the full variable domain reads KAGVTQTPRYLIKTRGQQVTLSCSPISGHRSVSWYQQTPGQGLQFLFEYFSETQRNKGNFPGRFSGRQFSNSRSEMNVSTLELGDSALYLCASSAWTGGAAGELFFGEGSRLTVL.

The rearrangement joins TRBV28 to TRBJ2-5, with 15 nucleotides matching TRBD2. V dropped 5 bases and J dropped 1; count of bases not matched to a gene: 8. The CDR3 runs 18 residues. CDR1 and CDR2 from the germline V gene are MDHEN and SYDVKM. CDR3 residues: CASSLRTSGRASQETQYF. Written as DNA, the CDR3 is TGTGCCAGCAGTCTCAGGACTAGCGGGAGGGCCTCCCAAGAGACCCAGTACTTC. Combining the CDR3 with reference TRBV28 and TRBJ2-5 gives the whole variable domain DVKVTQSSRYLVKRTGEKVFLECVQDMDHENMFWYRQDPGLGLRLIYFSYDVKMKEKGDIPEGYSVSREKKERFSLILESASTNQTSMYLCASSLRTSGRASQETQYFGPGTRLLVL.

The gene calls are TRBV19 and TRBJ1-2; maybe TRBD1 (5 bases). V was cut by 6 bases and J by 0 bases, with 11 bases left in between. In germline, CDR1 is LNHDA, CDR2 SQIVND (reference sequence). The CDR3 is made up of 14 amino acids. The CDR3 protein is CASSRDRANYGYTF. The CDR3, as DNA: TGTGCCAGTAGCAGGGACCGAGCTAACTATGGCTACACCTTC.

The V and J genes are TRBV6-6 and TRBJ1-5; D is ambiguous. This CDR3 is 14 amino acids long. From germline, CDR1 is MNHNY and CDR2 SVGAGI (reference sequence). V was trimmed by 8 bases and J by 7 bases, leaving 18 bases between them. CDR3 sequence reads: CASAIGAEEQPQHF. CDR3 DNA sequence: TGTGCCAGCGCCATAGGAGCCGAGGAGCAGCCCCAGCATTTT.

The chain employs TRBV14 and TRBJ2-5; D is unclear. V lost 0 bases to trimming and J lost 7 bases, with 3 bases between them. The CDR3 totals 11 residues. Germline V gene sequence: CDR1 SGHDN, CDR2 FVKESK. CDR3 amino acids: CASSQEVTQYF. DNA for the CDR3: TGTGCCAGCAGCCAAGAGGTGACCCAGTACTTC.